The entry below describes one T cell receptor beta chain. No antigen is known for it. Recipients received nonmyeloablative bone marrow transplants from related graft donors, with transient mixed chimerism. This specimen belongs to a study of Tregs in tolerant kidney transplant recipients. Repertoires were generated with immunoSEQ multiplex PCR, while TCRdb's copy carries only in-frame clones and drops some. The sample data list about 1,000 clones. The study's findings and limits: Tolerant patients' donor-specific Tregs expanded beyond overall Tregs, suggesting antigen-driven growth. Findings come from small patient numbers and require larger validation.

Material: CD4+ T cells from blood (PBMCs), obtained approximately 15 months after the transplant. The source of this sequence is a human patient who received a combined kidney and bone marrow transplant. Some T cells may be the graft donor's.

The CDR3 spells CASSDSGQGYEQYF. The DNA read from the CDR3 is TGCGCCAGCAGTGACTCCGGACAGGGCTACGAG. The J gene is TRBJ2-7, the V gene TRBV10-2; TRBD1 agrees at 8 bases. The CDR3 goes on 3 residues after the read ends, and that part is filled in from the germline J gene. Germline CDR1 WSHSY, CDR2 SAAADI. V was pared by 3 bases and J by 3 bases, with 4 bases of the junction left unmatched. CDR3 length: 14 residues.